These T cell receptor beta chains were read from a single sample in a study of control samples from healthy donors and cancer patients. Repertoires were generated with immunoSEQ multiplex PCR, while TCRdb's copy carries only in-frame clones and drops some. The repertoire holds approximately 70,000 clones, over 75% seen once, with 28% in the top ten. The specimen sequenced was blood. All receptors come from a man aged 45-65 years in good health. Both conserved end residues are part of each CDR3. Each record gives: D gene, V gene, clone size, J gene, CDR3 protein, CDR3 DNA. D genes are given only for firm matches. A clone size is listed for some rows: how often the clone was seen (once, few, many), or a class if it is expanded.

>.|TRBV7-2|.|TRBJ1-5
CASSLGGAVRQPQHF
TGTGCCAGCAGCTTAGGTGGGGCAGTAAGGCAGCCCCAGCATTTT
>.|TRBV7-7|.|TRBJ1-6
CASSLGTALSGDNSPLHF
TGTGCTAGCAGCTTAGGCACAGCTTTATCAGGGGATAATTCACCCCTCCACTTT
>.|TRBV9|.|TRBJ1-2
CASSASQVNGYTF
TGTGCCAGCAGCGCGTCGCAGGTTAATGGCTACACCTTC
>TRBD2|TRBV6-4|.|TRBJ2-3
CASSEIAGGTDTQYF
TGTGCCAGCAGTGAAATAGCGGGGGGCACAGATACGCAGTATTTT
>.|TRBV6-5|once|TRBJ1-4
CASSYSGRSNEKLFF
TGTGCCAGCAGTTACTCCGGGAGGAGTAATGAAAAACTGTTTTTT
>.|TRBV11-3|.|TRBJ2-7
CASSLIGQYEQYF
TGTGCCAGCAGCTTAATAGGACAGTACGAGCAGTACTTC
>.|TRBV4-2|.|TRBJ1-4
CASSRLKVSANEKLFF
TGTGCCAGCAGCCGACTGAAGGTTTCAGCTAATGAAAAACTGTTTTTT
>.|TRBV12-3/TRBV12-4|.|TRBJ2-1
CASSQWQHEQFF
TGTGCCAGCAGCCAATGGCAGCATGAGCAGTTCTTC
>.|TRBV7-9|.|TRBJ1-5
CASSLGGGYQPQHF
TGTGCCAGCAGCTTAGGTGGTGGTTATCAGCCCCAGCATTTT
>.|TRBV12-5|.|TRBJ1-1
CASAPDRNTEAFF
TGTGCTAGTGCCCCGGACAGGAACACTGAAGCTTTCTTT
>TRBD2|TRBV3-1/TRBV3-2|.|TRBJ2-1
CASSRAGGPSYNEQFF
TGTGCCAGCAGCCGAGCGGGGGGCCCCTCCTACAATGAGCAGTTCTTC
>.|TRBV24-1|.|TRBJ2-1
CATSDLREQFF
TGTGCCACCAGTGATTTGCGCGAGCAGTTCTTC
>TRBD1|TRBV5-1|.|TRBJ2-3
CASSLVPVNRGQSTDTQYF
TGCGCCAGCAGCTTGGTTCCTGTGAACAGGGGTCAGAGCACAGATACGCAGTATTTT
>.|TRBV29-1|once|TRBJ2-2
CSVDVAGVTGELFF
TGCAGCGTTGATGTAGCAGGGGTCACCGGGGAGCTGTTTTTT
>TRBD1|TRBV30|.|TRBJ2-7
CAWSVLTGGYEQYF
TGTGCCTGGAGTGTACTTACAGGGGGCTACGAGCAGTACTTC
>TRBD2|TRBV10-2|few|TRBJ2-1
CASSESLAGVNEQFF
TGCGCCAGCAGTGAGAGTCTAGCGGGAGTCAATGAGCAGTTCTTC
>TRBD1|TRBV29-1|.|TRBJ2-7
CSVLGGQGPTSYF
TGCAGCGTGCTGGGGGGACAGGGTCCTACATCTTACTTC
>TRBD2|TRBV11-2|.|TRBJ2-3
CASSLAFGGGATDTQYF
TGTGCCAGCAGCTTAGCTTTCGGCGGGGGGGCTACAGATACGCAGTATTTT
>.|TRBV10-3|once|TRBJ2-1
CAIGSSYNEQFF
TGTGCCATCGGGAGCTCCTACAATGAGCAGTTCTTC
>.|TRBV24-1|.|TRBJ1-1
CATSAPDRSEAFF
TGTGCCACCAGTGCCCCAGACAGGTCAGAAGCTTTCTTT
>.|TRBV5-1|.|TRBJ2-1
CASSLGLRDEQFF
TGCGCCAGCAGCTTGGGGCTGAGGGATGAGCAGTTCTTC
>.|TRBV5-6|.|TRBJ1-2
CASSLRVDGYGYTF
TGTGCCAGCAGCTTGAGGGTCGACGGCTATGGCTACACCTTC
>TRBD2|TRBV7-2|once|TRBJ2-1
CASSPGVSGGFNEQFF
TGTGCCAGCAGCCCAGGGGTTAGCGGGGGGTTTAATGAGCAGTTCTTC